These T cell receptor beta chains were read from a single sample in a study of cytomegalovirus exposure and HLA in healthy donors. Clones were sequenced by immunoSEQ multiplex PCR, and TCRdb holds only the in-frame ones, with some missing. The sample shows 150,000 to 200,000 clones, approximately 85% of them seen only once. What was sequenced was PBMCs. These receptor sequences come from a man in his fifties in good health and CMV-seropositive. Each CDR3 is given with its conserved first and last residue. D genes are given only for firm matches. Clone size is shown for a subset of rows, as once, few, many or a class of expanded clone.

j_call cdr3_length clone_size v_call d_call cdr3_aa cdr3_nt
TRBJ2-7 13 - TRBV9 - CASSVDVHTEQYF TGTGCCAGCAGCGTAGATGTACATACCGAGCAGTACTTC
TRBJ2-1 17 - TRBV5-1 TRBD2 CASSPGSGVPLYNEQFF TGCGCCAGCAGCCCCGGTAGCGGGGTTCCCTTGTACAATGAGCAGTTCTTC
TRBJ2-2 14 once TRBV29-1 TRBD2 CSAITGWGGGELFF TGCAGCGCTATCACCGGGTGGGGGGGCGGGGAGCTGTTTTTT
TRBJ2-2 13 - TRBV5-1 TRBD1 CASSPQGAGELFF TGCGCCAGCAGCCCTCAGGGGGCGGGGGAGCTGTTTTTT
TRBJ2-4 19 - TRBV21-1 - CASNTQTGTGWTGKNIQYF TGTGCCAGCAACACACAAACCGGGACAGGGTGGACGGGCAAAAACATTCAGTACTTC
TRBJ2-5 14 - TRBV7-6 TRBD1 CASSEGQGVETQYF TGTGCCAGCAGCGAGGGACAGGGGGTAGAGACCCAGTACTTC
TRBJ2-1 11 once TRBV7-9 - CASSFYGRQFF TGTGCCAGCAGCTTTTATGGGAGGCAGTTCTTC
TRBJ2-6 16 - TRBV10-3 TRBD1 CAISDRGVGGANVLTF TGTGCCATCAGCGACAGGGGGGTTGGTGGGGCCAACGTCCTGACTTTC
TRBJ1-2 13 - TRBV28 TRBD1 CASSPGTGIGYTF TGTGCCAGCAGTCCTGGGACAGGAATCGGCTACACCTTC
TRBJ2-1 15 once TRBV10-3 TRBD2 CAISDSSGGAYEQFF TGTGCCATCAGTGATAGTAGCGGGGGGGCCTATGAGCAGTTCTTC
TRBJ1-4 15 - TRBV6-6 TRBD1 CASSYGQGAGEKLFF TGTGCCAGCAGTTACGGACAGGGGGCGGGTGAAAAACTGTTTTTT
TRBJ1-2 14 few TRBV4-3 - CASSQRAAYHGYTF TGCGCCAGCAGCCAGAGAGCGGCTTACCATGGCTACACCTTC
TRBJ2-5 15 - TRBV28 - CASTRPQGPQETQYF TGTGCCAGCACCCGGCCCCAGGGTCCCCAAGAGACCCAGTACTTC
TRBJ1-5 12 - TRBV4-2 - CASSQEEQPQHF TGTGCCAGCAGCCAAGAGGAGCAGCCCCAGCATTTT
TRBJ2-3 15 - TRBV10-3 TRBD2 CAISESAGGADTQYF TGTGCCATCAGTGAGTCGGCGGGAGGTGCAGATACGCAGTATTTT
TRBJ1-1 12 few TRBV5-4 - CASSLTGTEAFF TGTGCCAGCAGCTTGACAGGGACTGAAGCTTTCTTT
TRBJ1-1 14 - TRBV7-9 TRBD1 CASSPRDRPRGAFF TGTGCCAGCAGCCCCCGGGACAGGCCCCGGGGAGCTTTCTTT
TRBJ2-5 17 - TRBV5-1 - CASSLGVGRSGEETQYF TGCGCCAGCAGCTTGGGAGTGGGCCGGAGCGGCGAGGAGACCCAGTACTTC
TRBJ2-3 15 - TRBV11-3 - CASSPQVTSTDTQYF TGTGCCAGCAGCCCACAGGTGACTAGCACAGATACGCAGTATTTT
TRBJ2-7 12 once TRBV4-1 - CASSQHSAEQYF TGCGCCAGCAGCCAACACAGTGCCGAGCAGTACTTC
TRBJ2-2 15 - TRBV11-2 - CASSLELVSAGELFF TGTGCCAGCAGCTTAGAACTAGTTAGCGCCGGGGAGCTGTTTTTT
TRBJ1-2 15 - TRBV7-9 - CASSPPRDKEYGYTF TGTGCCAGCAGCCCCCCCCGGGACAAAGAATATGGCTACACCTTC
TRBJ1-5 12 - TRBV6-5 - CASSEGDQPQHF TGTGCCAGCAGTGAGGGGGATCAGCCCCAGCATTTT